Presented here are 14 T cell receptor beta chains from one specimen sequenced in a study of cytomegalovirus exposure and HLA in healthy donors. A multiplex PCR was run with 60 Vbeta primers and 13 Jbeta primers. The assay was immunoSEQ multiplex PCR, and TCRdb's table has in-frame clones only and misses some. Of 75,000 to 95,000 clones listed, over 65% are singletons. Sequences were obtained from PBMCs. The origin of the receptors is a man under 40 in good health and CMV-seronegative.

V and J are TRBV7-8 and TRBJ2-1, with D maybe TRBD2 (5 bases). The CDR3 sequence is 16 residues long. Trimming shortened V by 5 bases and J by 3 bases, and 17 bases separated the two germline ends. The germline gives CDR1 SGHVS, CDR2 FQNEAQ. The CDR3 DNA follows: TGTGCCAGCAGCGCCCAAACTAGTTCCTACTACAATGAGCAGTTCTTC. Translated, it gives CASSAQTSSYYNEQFF.

This clone was picked up a small number of times. The V and J genes are TRBV29-1 and TRBJ2-2; TRBD1 aligns across 8 bases. CDR3 length equals 14 residues. CDR1 is SQVTM and CDR2 is ANQGSEA in the germline V gene. The V segment lost 6 bases and the J segment 0 bases; nucleotides outside the gene matches: 3. The CDR3 bases are TGCAGCGTGGCGGGACAGGCGAACACCGGGGAGCTGTTTTTT. Residues: CSVAGQANTGELFF.

This rearrangement joins TRBV20-1 to TRBJ1-2; 7 positions match TRBD1. Losses at the gene ends were 6 bases for V and 7 bases for J; bases not matched to a gene: 5. CDR3 length equals 11 residues. CDR1 is DFQATT and CDR2 is SNEGSKA in the germline V gene (reference sequence). The CDR3, as DNA: TGCAGTGCCGCCCGGGACAGTGGCTACACCTTC. It specifies CSAARDSGYTF.

The V and J genes are TRBV7-3 and TRBJ2-2; tentatively, D is TRBD1 (7 bases). The CDR3 loop spans 17 amino acids. Germline V gene lookup returns CDR1 SGHTA and CDR2 FQGTGA. The V end was cut by 5 bases, the J end by 6 bases, with 22 bases between. Here the CDR3 DNA reads TGTGCCAGCAGCCTAGAACGGGACAGTCAGCGGGCCGGGGAGCTGTTTTTT. It specifies CASSLERDSQRAGELFF.

V is TRBV29-1 and J is TRBJ2-5; TRBD2 matches 13 bases. Germline V CDR1 and CDR2: SQVTM, ANQGSEA. V gave up 3 bases and J gave up 2 bases; unmatched junction bases: 0. This CDR3 has 14 residues. DNA of the CDR3: TGCAGCGTTGAGGGACTAGCGGGGCAAGAGACCCAGTACTTC. Protein product: CSVEGLAGQETQYF.

This rearrangement joins TRBV27 to TRBJ2-7, with D perhaps TRBD1 (6 bases). The germline V gene encodes CDR1 MNHEY and CDR2 SMNVEV (reference sequence). Trimming shortened V by 2 bases and J by 6 bases, and 14 bases separated the two germline ends. This CDR3 is built from 14 residues. This CDR3 is CASSLMGARVEQYF. In DNA, the CDR3 is TGTGCCAGCAGTTTAATGGGGGCTAGGGTCGAGCAGTACTTC.

This clone was seen just once. CDR3 sequence reads: CASSQDWANEQFF. The DNA for the CDR3 is TGTGCCAGCAGCCAAGATTGGGCGAATGAGCAGTTCTTC. V gene TRBV14 combines with J gene TRBJ2-1; D uncertain. The CDR3 runs 13 residues. The germline V and J ends were trimmed by 0 bases and 7 bases, with 7 bases remaining between them. Germline V gene data show CDR1 as SGHDN and CDR2 as FVKESK.

CDR3 amino acids: CASSLQRGTDTQYF. In DNA, the CDR3 is TGTGCCAGCAGCTTACAGCGGGGCACAGATACGCAGTATTTT. The chain links TRBV5-5 to TRBJ2-3, with a tentative D call TRBD2 (6 bases). The V end was cut by 2 bases, the J end by 1 base, with 8 bases between. In germline, CDR1 is SGHKS, CDR2 YYEKEE (reference sequence). This CDR3 is built from 14 residues.

The J gene is TRBJ1-5, the V gene TRBV7-8; 9 bases agree with TRBD1. With 5 bases clipped from V and 2 bases from J, the junction kept 4 bases outside the gene matches. The CDR3 runs 15 residues. Germline V CDR1 and CDR2: SGHVS, FQNEAQ. The CDR3, as DNA: TGTGCCAGCAGCACCCGGGACAGGGGCAATCAGCCCCAGCATTTT. It specifies CASSTRDRGNQPQHF.

The chain uses TRBV2 and TRBJ1-1, with TRBD1 as a possible D gene (5 bases). Germline V CDR1 and CDR2: SNHLY, FYNNEI. This CDR3 has 12 amino acids. Trimming cost V 4 bases and J 7 bases, with 10 bases left between them. CDR3 loop: CASSGQSFEAFF. In nucleotides, the CDR3 is TGTGCCAGCAGTGGACAGAGCTTTGAAGCTTTCTTT.

The CDR3 sequence: CASSQDRSPYEQYF. In DNA form, the CDR3 reads TGCGCCAGCAGCCAAGATAGGAGCCCCTACGAGCAGTACTTC. The chain couples TRBV4-1 to TRBJ2-7; D unclear. The V end was cut by 0 bases, the J end by 2 bases, with 8 bases between. Germline CDR1 and CDR2: MGHRA and YSYEKL. The CDR3 loop spans 14 amino acids.

The genes are TRBV13 and TRBJ1-4; 7 bases fit TRBD1. The CDR3 contains 15 residues. J was trimmed by 7 bases and V by 5 bases; bases with no gene match: 10. CDR1 PRHDT and CDR2 FYEKMQ come from the germline V gene (reference sequence). The chain's CDR3 is CASSPRGESGEKLFF. CDR3 nucleotide sequence: TGTGCCAGCAGCCCCAGGGGGGAATCAGGTGAAAAACTGTTTTTT. The full variable domain, its missing parts supplied by reference TRBV13 and TRBJ1-4, is AAGVIQSPRHLIKEKRETATLKCYPIPRHDTVYWYQQGPGQDPQFLISFYEKMQSDKGSIPDRFSAQQFSDYHSELNMSSLELGDSALYFCASSPRGESGEKLFFGSGTQLSVL.

This sequence joins TRBV5-1 and TRBJ2-5; 7 bases match TRBD2. The junction had 9 bases not matched to a gene; V was cut back by 0 bases and J by 4 bases. The germline V gene encodes CDR1 SGHRS and CDR2 YFSETQ. This CDR3 contains 16 residues. The CDR3 region is CASSLGTRPSTETQYF. In DNA, the CDR3 is TGCGCCAGCAGCTTGGGGACTAGGCCTTCGACAGAGACCCAGTACTTC.

This clone was found once. The chain is built from TRBV6-1 and TRBJ1-1; D possibly corresponds to TRBD1 (5 bases). The CDR3 spans 12 residues. V dropped 6 bases and J dropped 4 bases, with 9 bases sitting between them. Germline V lookup: CDR1 MNHNS, CDR2 SASEGT. The CDR3 region has the DNA TGTGCCAGCAGCCCAGGGCTCACTGAAGCTTTCTTT. As protein: CASSPGLTEAFF.